These 9 T cell receptor beta chains were all obtained from the same sample, sequenced in a study of early T cells in non-severe SARS-CoV-2 infection. TCRdb called the 5' RACE reads again in MiXCR, with one record for every CDR3 protein. The sample holds 60,000 or so distinct CDR3 sequences, about 10% seen once. The sample taken for sequencing was whole blood. The receptor source for this set is an adult who was a healthcare worker with PCR-confirmed SARS-CoV-2 infection or an uninfected control (not recorded which).

This clonotype has at least ten counts. The chain uses TRBV10-3 and TRBJ1-4, with no clear D. Trimming took off 0 bases at V and 0 bases at J, with 5 bases between the two ends. CDR1 is ENHRY and CDR2 is SYGVKD in the germline V gene. This CDR3 is 15 amino acids long. The CDR3 here is CAISESGATNEKLFF. The CDR3 DNA reads TGTGCCATCAGTGAGTCGGGTGCAACTAATGAAAAACTGTTTTTT.

The chain has TRBV27 and TRBJ2-3; 9 bases are shared with TRBD2. CDR3 length equals 17 residues. Unmatched junction bases numbered 12, after V lost 4 bases and J lost 4 bases. Germline V CDR1 and CDR2: MNHEY, SMNVEV (reference sequence). CDR3 nucleotide sequence: TGTGCCAGCAGTTCCCCCGGACTAGCGAACCCCCCAGATACGCAGTATTTT. It encodes CASSSPGLANPPDTQYF.

In this sample, this clonotype turned up many times. This chain joins TRBV20-1 and TRBJ2-7; D possibly corresponds to TRBD1 (7 bases). This CDR3 spans 14 amino acids. V was pared by 4 bases and J by 5 bases, with 18 bases between. From germline, CDR1 is DFQATT and CDR2 SNEGSKA (reference sequence). CDR3 sequence: CSANRPAGGNEQYF. The CDR3 region has the DNA TGCAGTGCTAACCGCCCGGCAGGGGGGAACGAGCAGTACTTC.

This clonotype was detected only a few times. The chain joins TRBV20-1 to TRBJ1-1, with D maybe TRBD1 (6 bases). Germline V gene data show CDR1 as DFQATT and CDR2 as SNEGSKA (reference sequence). The CDR3 runs 12 residues. Trimming removed 4 bases at V and 3 bases at J, with 9 bases between. The CDR3 spells CSAKSGDTEAFF. The CDR3 DNA follows: TGCAGTGCTAAGTCAGGGGACACTGAAGCTTTCTTT.

The sample holds many counts of this clonotype. The chain couples TRBV7-2 to TRBJ2-4; D is perhaps TRBD2 (5 bases). This CDR3 has 17 amino acids. The ends were cut back, 1 base at V and 3 bases at J, with 16 bases in the middle. Germline V CDR1 and CDR2: SGHTA, FQGNSA. The CDR3 DNA is TGTGCCAGCAGCTTAGGGGGTCCGGGGTCGGTCAAAAACATTCAGTACTTC. Translating gives CASSLGGPGSVKNIQYF.

This clonotype was seen ten or more times. The V call is TRBV12-3 or TRBV12-4, the J call TRBJ1-5; 7 bases agree with TRBD1. This CDR3 has 14 residues. The trim removed 5 bases at V and 5 bases at J, leaving 6 bases unmatched. CDR3 nucleotide sequence: TGTGCCAGCAGTCCGACAGGGATGGATCAGCCCCAGCATTTT. Translating it yields CASSPTGMDQPQHF.

This clonotype appeared a few times. The CDR3 spells CASSRQGLNTEAFF. CDR3 DNA: TGTGCCAGCAGCAGACAGGGGCTGAACACTGAAGCTTTCTTT. The gene calls are TRBV7-9 and TRBJ1-1; 8 nucleotides align to TRBD1. The CDR3 has 14 residues. Looked up from germline, CDR1 is SEHNR and CDR2 is FQNEAQ (reference sequence). The J segment lost 0 bases and the V segment lost 5 bases, leaving 2 bases of the junction unmatched.

This clonotype was counted ten times or more. The chain has TRBV20-1 and TRBJ1-1, with D tentatively TRBD1 (6 bases). V was shortened by 3 bases and J by 4 bases, with 18 bases between the two germline ends. This CDR3 region has 15 residues. Per the germline V gene, CDR1 is DFQATT and CDR2 is SNEGSKA (reference sequence). DNA for the CDR3: TGCAGTGCTAGGGGCCCCTGGGGGCTGGGCACTGAAGCTTTCTTT. It codes for CSARGPWGLGTEAFF.

V usage is TRBV20-1 and J usage is TRBJ2-5; TRBD1 aligns across 7 bases. The CDR3 totals 12 residues. Looked up from germline, CDR1 is DFQATT and CDR2 is SNEGSKA (reference sequence). V lost 5 bases to trimming and J lost 5 bases; unmatched junction nucleotides: 5. CDR3 protein: CSAVGQAETQYF. For the CDR3, the DNA is TGCAGTGCTGTAGGACAGGCGGAGACCCAGTACTTC.